Listed below are T cell receptor beta chains from one sample, sequenced in a study of metastatic and nonmetastatic thyroid tumors. TCRdb called clones again from the PCR reads with MiXCR. Among 75,000 to 100,000 clones listed, approximately 11% were seen once. Material: blood. These receptor sequences come from a female donor with papillary thyroid cancer or a benign thyroid nodule (not recorded which). Some clones in this sample may be carry-over from other donors' samples. The CDR3 runs from the conserved cysteine through the conserved F or W. Each record gives: D gene, clone size, V gene, J gene, CDR3 DNA, CDR3 protein. A D gene is named only where the DNA matches it firmly. The size entry is marked missing in some rows and otherwise reads once, few, many or a size class.

-	many	TRBV3-1	TRBJ2-1	TGTGCCAGCAGCCAAGTAGGTGAGCAGTTCTTC	CASSQVGEQFF
-	many	TRBV4-1	TRBJ2-1	TGCGCCAGCAGCCAAGGGACATCGTACAATGAGCAGTTCTTC	CASSQGTSYNEQFF
TRBD1	many	TRBV25-1	TRBJ1-2	TGTGCCAGCAGTGCCATAGGGGGCGGAAGGGGGCCCAACTATGGCTACACCTTC	CASSAIGGGRGPNYGYTF
TRBD2	many	TRBV27	TRBJ2-7	TGTGCCAGCGGGGAGGGGTGGCAGGCCTACGAGCAGTACTTC	CASGEGWQAYEQYF
-	few	TRBV7-2	TRBJ2-7	TGTGCCAGCAGCTTATTTACAGACTACGAGCAGTACTTC	CASSLFTDYEQYF
-	many	TRBV19	TRBJ2-5	TGTGCCAGTAGTATGCTCGAAGGGACCCAGTACTTC	CASSMLEGTQYF
-	many	TRBV2	TRBJ2-7	TGTGCCAGCCAAAAATCCAACCTCTACGAGCAGTACTTC	CASQKSNLYEQYF
-	many	TRBV20-1	TRBJ2-7	TGCAGTGCTAGAGTGGGGAGAGATTACTACGAGCAGTACTTC	CSARVGRDYYEQYF
-	-	TRBV6-2/TRBV6-3	TRBJ2-2	TGTGCCAGCAGTCTCTCGATCTGGAACACCGGGGAGCTGTTTTTT	CASSLSIWNTGELFF
TRBD2	few	TRBV6-2/TRBV6-3	TRBJ2-2	TGTGTCAGCAGTTTAGCGGGACTTCGGGACACCTGGGAGCTGTTTTTT	CVSSLAGLRDTWELFF
TRBD1	-	TRBV5-1	TRBJ1-5	TGCGCCAGCAGCTTGACCCTGGGACAGGCCCATCAGCCCCAGCATTTT	CASSLTLGQAHQPQHF
-	-	TRBV28	TRBJ2-2	TGTGCCAGCAGTTTAGCTGGAGGTCCTAGCGACACCGGGGAGCTGTTTTTT	CASSLAGGPSDTGELFF
-	many	TRBV24-1	TRBJ2-5	TGTGCCACCAGTGATTGGGAGACGGGGGAGACCCAGTACTTC	CATSDWETGETQYF
-	many	TRBV7-9	TRBJ2-7	TGTGCCAGCAGCCTGCAGGGCTACGAGCAGTACTTC	CASSLQGYEQYF
TRBD2	many	TRBV27	TRBJ2-1	TGTGCCAGCGCATTTAGCGGGACTATACGCAATGAGCAGTTCTTC	CASAFSGTIRNEQFF
-	many	TRBV7-9	TRBJ2-7	TGTGCCAGCAGCTTAGCTGGACTCCCAATCTTC	CASSLAGLPIF
-	many	TRBV29-1	TRBJ2-7	TGCAGCGTTGAAGACAGGGGTGGCCACGAGCAGTACTTC	CSVEDRGGHEQYF
-	-	TRBV4-2	TRBJ2-5	TGTGCCAGCAGCCAAGATCGAGGGGGAAAAGAGACCCAGTACTTC	CASSQDRGGKETQYF
-	many	TRBV9	TRBJ2-7	TGTGCCAGCAGCGAGGGCCCGGCGTGGGACGAGCAGTACTTC	CASSEGPAWDEQYF
-	many	TRBV6-1	TRBJ2-1	TGTGCCAGCAGTAGTACAGGGATCAATGAGCAGTTCTTC	CASSSTGINEQFF
-	many	TRBV6-2/TRBV6-3	TRBJ1-2	TGTGCCAGCAGCCACAACTATGGCTACACCTTC	CASSHNYGYTF
-	many	TRBV12-3/TRBV12-4	TRBJ2-3	TGTGCCAGCAGTTTAGCGGGAGTAGATACGCAGTATTTT	CASSLAGVDTQYF
-	few	TRBV2	TRBJ1-2	TGTGCCAGCAGTGGGGACAATTTCTATGGCTACACCTTC	CASSGDNFYGYTF
TRBD1	many	TRBV6-1	TRBJ1-6	TGTGCCAGCAGCCCCAGGATGTTGACAGGGACTAATTCACCCCTCCACTTT	CASSPRMLTGTNSPLHF
-	many	TRBV7-2	TRBJ2-3	TGTGCCAGCAGCTTCAGGGTGGGACTGGTAACAGATACGCAGTATTTT	CASSFRVGLVTDTQYF
-	many	TRBV24-1	TRBJ1-2	TGTGCCACAGACCGTAAGGGGGGCGCGTCTGGCTACACCTTC	CATDRKGGASGYTF
TRBD2	-	TRBV12-3/TRBV12-4	TRBJ2-7	TGTGCCAGCAGTAAAACTGGGACTAGAGGGAGAAGGTACGAGCAGTACTTC	CASSKTGTRGRRYEQYF
TRBD2	-	TRBV5-4	TRBJ2-7	TGTGCCAGCAGCTTTGGCCCAGGGGCGGGAGGTCAGACCTACGAGCAGTACTTC	CASSFGPGAGGQTYEQYF
-	many	TRBV7-8	TRBJ2-7	TGTGCCAGCAGCCCCATCCAGGGAAAGGGGCTACCGCTCGAGCAGTACTTC	CASSPIQGKGLPLEQYF
TRBD1	many	TRBV10-3	TRBJ2-3	TGTGCCATCAGACCGGGACAGGGTTCGGGAGATACGCAGTATTTT	CAIRPGQGSGDTQYF
TRBD1	many	TRBV19	TRBJ2-7	TGTGCCAGTGGCAGGGGGCTCAACTACGAGCAGTACTTC	CASGRGLNYEQYF
TRBD2	many	TRBV5-1	TRBJ2-3	TGCGCCAGCACCCCCAAAACTAGCGCTGATACGCAGTATTTT	CASTPKTSADTQYF
-	many	TRBV27	TRBJ2-1	TGTGCCAGCAGTTGGGCTAGCGACAATGAGCAGTTCTTC	CASSWASDNEQFF
-	many	TRBV15	TRBJ1-2	TGTGCCACCAGCAGAGGGTCGGGGGCTGGCTATGGCTACACCTTC	CATSRGSGAGYGYTF
-	many	TRBV20-1	TRBJ1-2	TGCAGTGCTCCCACTACTCTCCAAAGGGGCTACACCTTC	CSAPTTLQRGYTF